Sequencing of this T cell receptor beta chain was carried out in a study of blood T cell repertoires in COVID-19. At the level of the study: Researchers got acute and convalescent COVID-19 samples from the United States, Italy and Spain. Nucleic acid was either cDNA or gDNA, and it came from T cells, B-cell-depleted T cells, or PBMCs.

The V and J ends lost 6 bases and 4 bases respectively, with 13 bases between them. This CDR3 region has 13 residues. Original processing methods: Reference gene primer amplification gave estimated nucleated cell counts. TCRdb keeps only in-frame clones here, not all; method: immunoSEQ multiplex PCR. V and J calls and clone size are as listed in that table; D and trimming were resolved from the DNA. The sample holds 70,000 to 95,000 clones, roughly 95% seen once. This chain uses TRBV5-7 with TRBJ1-2; D gene unclear. TRBV5-7 is an ORF; its function is uncertain. This TCR was recovered from a human donor with active COVID-19. The donor label of this sample is uncertain. Material: peripheral blood. The CDR3 DNA reads TGTGCCAGCACCCCCCCGGGATTCTATGGCTACACCTTC. Protein sequence: CASTPPGFYGYTF.